This TCR beta chain was identified in a study of technical replicates of blood from several donors. The V gene's germline CDR1 is MDHEN and CDR2 SYDVKM. This CDR3 spans 13 amino acids. V trimming: 2 bases; J trimming: 8 bases; junction bases outside the gene matches: 4. Some clones are missing from TCRdb's copy, which holds only in-frame ones; the method was immunoSEQ multiplex PCR. In the table there are 70,000 to 85,000 clones, around 97% of which are singletons. The sequenced sample consisted of T cells isolated from PBMCs. The clonotype originates from a human donor in good health. This chain links TRBV28 with TRBJ2-3, with 7 bases that match TRBD2. In DNA form, the CDR3 reads TGTGCCAGCAGTTTAGGTGGGAGGGGTACGCAGTATTTT. Protein product: CASSLGGRGTQYF.